A selection of T cell receptor beta chains follows, all from one sample in a study of response to subunit inactivated influenza vaccine. TCRdb ran MiXCR on the RT-PCR reads and lists one entry per CDR3 protein. The data contain hundreds of thousands of distinct CDR3 sequences, approximately 10% of them singletons. The same data also went into a second study, on T cells expressing NK-cell markers.

The source material was PBMCs from blood, sampled on the day of vaccination. These receptors originate from a man aged 50 or older who received an inactivated influenza vaccine. CDR3s include the opening cysteine and the closing phenylalanine or tryptophan.

CDR3 length: 14; V gene: TRBV6-1; CDR3 protein: CASSRDRGNQPQHF
CDR3 length: 15; V gene: TRBV7-9; CDR3 protein: CASSERKTHNYGYTF
CDR3 length: 16; V gene: TRBV4-2; CDR3 protein: CASSQERQSAYNEQFF
CDR3 length: 14; V gene: TRBV21-1; CDR3 protein: CASSLGARYNEQFF
CDR3 length: 15; V gene: TRBV6-1; CDR3 protein: CASTTFWTANTEAFF
CDR3 length: 17; V gene: TRBV6-1; CDR3 protein: CASTSGSLKGGANVLTF
CDR3 length: 17; V gene: TRBV6-2/TRBV6-3; CDR3 protein: CASSYATDSGLNTEAFF
CDR3 length: 14; V gene: TRBV6-2/TRBV6-3; CDR3 protein: CASSQGLLPYEQYF
CDR3 length: 19; V gene: TRBV14; CDR3 protein: CASSQAIRLAGFTYNEQFF
CDR3 length: 15; V gene: TRBV7-2; CDR3 protein: CASRPRAGAAGELFF
CDR3 length: 18; V gene: TRBV2; CDR3 protein: CASSAPEGRASSYNQQFF
CDR3 length: 15; V gene: TRBV15; CDR3 protein: CATSRDLQSTDTQYF
CDR3 length: 18; V gene: TRBV4-3; CDR3 protein: CASSQDLILQGVTGELFF
CDR3 length: 17; V gene: TRBV7-2; CDR3 protein: CASSLLATTFTYNEQFF
CDR3 length: 15; V gene: TRBV7-2; CDR3 protein: CASSRDTRSGNTIYF
CDR3 length: 13; V gene: TRBV6-5; CDR3 protein: CASSYSGVTEAFF
CDR3 length: 17; V gene: TRBV6-2/TRBV6-3; CDR3 protein: CASRVKQGRGTDYGYTF
CDR3 length: 16; V gene: TRBV7-9; CDR3 protein: CASSFPGQGTATEAFF
CDR3 length: 17; V gene: TRBV4-3; CDR3 protein: CASSQDGTGGHGGELFF
CDR3 length: 14; V gene: TRBV20-1; CDR3 protein: CSRGSDRASYEQYF
CDR3 length: 15; V gene: TRBV4-3; CDR3 protein: CASSQEPGRPGEQFF
CDR3 length: 15; V gene: TRBV7-9; CDR3 protein: CASSLPADRGETQYF
CDR3 length: 14; V gene: TRBV20-1; CDR3 protein: CSARGSGETYEQYF
CDR3 length: 15; V gene: TRBV12-3/TRBV12-4; CDR3 protein: CASSFFGGPRDTQYF
CDR3 length: 13; V gene: TRBV6-5; CDR3 protein: CASSTPNTGELFF
CDR3 length: 14; V gene: TRBV20-1; CDR3 protein: CSARQGAAKNIQYF
CDR3 length: 12; V gene: TRBV11-2; CDR3 protein: CASSSPTGPQHF
CDR3 length: 16; V gene: TRBV15; CDR3 protein: CATSRGTSGETDTQYF
CDR3 length: 15; V gene: TRBV12-3/TRBV12-4; CDR3 protein: CASSPPLPLSYEQYF
CDR3 length: 14; V gene: TRBV6-1; CDR3 protein: CASSDLGGYNEQFF
CDR3 length: 14; V gene: TRBV20-1; CDR3 protein: CSSGEGRAKNIQYF
CDR3 length: 13; V gene: TRBV7-9; CDR3 protein: CASSRTAPKTQYF
CDR3 length: 14; V gene: TRBV9; CDR3 protein: CASSEVELRDTQYF
CDR3 length: 18; V gene: TRBV4-2; CDR3 protein: CASSQDPLVSGRNNEQFF
CDR3 length: 10; V gene: TRBV12-3/TRBV12-4; CDR3 protein: CASSKTEQFF
CDR3 length: 13; V gene: TRBV2; CDR3 protein: CASNAAFLYEQYF
CDR3 length: 12; V gene: TRBV20-1; CDR3 protein: CSATGWGNEQFF
CDR3 length: 13; V gene: TRBV10-3; CDR3 protein: CATARAGTGELFF
CDR3 length: 11; V gene: TRBV6-2/TRBV6-3; CDR3 protein: CASSTPVRPFF
CDR3 length: 13; V gene: TRBV5-1; CDR3 protein: CASSLRGGDEQYF
CDR3 length: 16; V gene: TRBV20-1; CDR3 protein: CSASDRRSSGDYEQYF
CDR3 length: 15; V gene: TRBV20-1; CDR3 protein: CSARDRWAVNNEQFF
CDR3 length: 13; V gene: TRBV20-1; CDR3 protein: CSAPGQNTGELFF
CDR3 length: 16; V gene: TRBV5-1; CDR3 protein: CASSSALAGAADTQYF
CDR3 length: 18; V gene: TRBV10-3; CDR3 protein: CAIGTSGGAASSTDTQYF
CDR3 length: 15; V gene: TRBV4-1; CDR3 protein: CASSQGTGQNQPQHF
CDR3 length: 17; V gene: TRBV11-2; CDR3 protein: CASSLDPGSGRTDTQYF
CDR3 length: 13; V gene: TRBV11-1; CDR3 protein: CASSRTGSYEQYF
CDR3 length: 15; V gene: TRBV28; CDR3 protein: CASSPFLVGKTEAFF
CDR3 length: 13; V gene: TRBV10-3; CDR3 protein: CAISAGSTYEQYF
CDR3 length: 16; V gene: TRBV18; CDR3 protein: CASSRDRIPNTGELFF
CDR3 length: 15; V gene: TRBV25-1; CDR3 protein: CASSEAGRSEETQYF